Following are 18 T cell receptor beta chains from one sample sequenced in a study of blood T cell repertoires in COVID-19. Some clones are missing from TCRdb's copy, which holds only in-frame ones; the method was immunoSEQ multiplex PCR. The data hold 70,000 to 90,000 clones, with 60% to 85% observed a single time. The sample taken for sequencing was peripheral blood. Receptors originate from a human donor in a cohort sampled during active COVID-19.

The chain couples TRBV6-2 or TRBV6-3 to TRBJ2-3, with 9 bases lining up with TRBD2. Trimming took 6 bases from V and 0 from J; bases not matched to a gene: 7. The CDR3 is 16 residues long. Germline CDR1 reads MNHEY; CDR2 reads SVGEGT. CDR3 amino acids: CASSARSGGSTDTQYF. The CDR3 DNA follows: TGTGCCAGCAGCGCCCGTAGCGGGGGCAGCACAGATACGCAGTATTTT.

V gene TRBV7-3 combines with J gene TRBJ1-1; TRBD1 is a possible D gene (5 bases). The CDR3 covers 15 residues. The V and J ends lost 0 bases and 4 bases respectively, with 12 bases between them. Per germline, CDR1 SGHTA and CDR2 FQGTGA. The CDR3 is CASSLTPGGSTEAFF. In nucleotides, the CDR3 is TGTGCCAGCAGCTTAACGCCGGGGGGAAGCACTGAAGCTTTCTTT.

The V call is TRBV2, the J call TRBJ2-4; TRBD1 matches 8 bases. The V gene end was trimmed by 2 bases and the J gene end by 6 bases; junction bases not matched to a gene: 9. This CDR3 is 16 amino acids long. Germline-derived CDR1 and CDR2 are SNHLY and FYNNEI. The CDR3 nucleotides are TGTGCCAGCAGTGAAAGGGCAGGGGGCAGTGGAAACATTCAGTACTTC. This gives the protein CASSERAGGSGNIQYF.

The chain employs TRBV24-1 and TRBJ2-7; D not certain. The V and J ends lost 0 bases and 2 bases respectively, with 13 bases between them. In germline, CDR1 is KGHDR, CDR2 SFDVKD. This CDR3 is 16 amino acids long. The CDR3 bases are TGTGCCACCAGTGATTTGCTGCCAGTCCTAGCCTACGAGCAGTACGTC. Translation: CATSDLLPVLAYEQYV.

The J gene is TRBJ1-1, the V gene TRBV7-9; D is perhaps TRBD1 (6 bases). The CDR3 loop spans 13 amino acids. Germline V lookup: CDR1 SEHNR, CDR2 FQNEAQ (reference sequence). V was clipped by 1 base and J by 5 bases, with 8 bases between them. In DNA, the CDR3 is TGTGCCAGCAGCTTAGATCAGGGGACTGAAGCTTTCTTT. Translation: CASSLDQGTEAFF.

The rearrangement links TRBV10-3 to TRBJ2-1; 11 bases are a match to TRBD2. The CDR3 spans 17 residues. Germline CDR1 reads ENHRY; CDR2 reads SYGVKD. With 0 bases clipped from V and 2 bases from J, the junction kept 3 bases outside the gene matches. The DNA of the CDR3 is TGTGCCATCAGTGAGTCGACTAGCGGGACCCCCTACAATGAGCAGTTCTTC. Its protein is CAISESTSGTPYNEQFF.

This chain links TRBV27 with TRBJ2-2; weak D call: TRBD1 (6 bases). Per germline, CDR1 MNHEY and CDR2 SMNVEV (reference sequence). V lost 5 bases, J lost 4 bases, and 17 bases lay in between. The CDR3 sequence is 16 residues long. The DNA for the CDR3 is TGTGCCAGCAGTCTCTTCGGACCAGGGGCCACCGGGGAGCTGTTTTTT. Translation gives CASSLFGPGATGELFF.

This clone was seen a handful of times. The chain couples TRBV19 to TRBJ1-1; D not resolved. CDR3 length equals 14 residues. V shed 5 bases and J shed 3 bases, with 13 bases lying between them. CDR1 and CDR2 (germline): LNHDA, SQIVND (reference sequence). Here the CDR3 reads CASSPLGGHTEAFF. CDR3 nucleotide sequence: TGTGCCAGTAGTCCCCTGGGAGGGCACACTGAAGCTTTCTTT.

The V call is TRBV3-1 (or the pseudogene TRBV3-2), the J call TRBJ2-2; 8 bases agree with TRBD2. CDR1 is LGHDT and CDR2 is YNNKEL in the germline V gene (reference sequence). The CDR3 is made up of 18 amino acids. Trimming took 2 bases from V and 0 from J; bases not matched to a gene: 8. CDR3 DNA: TGTGCCAGCAGCCAACCGGGACTAGGCTCTACGAACACCGGGGAGCTGTTTTTT. Amino acids: CASSQPGLGSTNTGELFF.

This clone was counted only a few times. V is TRBV6-5 and J is TRBJ2-7, with a possible D match to TRBD1 (5 bases). CDR1 and CDR2 from the germline V gene are MNHEY and SVGAGI. CDR3 length equals 13 residues. Trimming cost V 6 bases and J 0 bases, with 9 bases left between them. CDR3 region: CASRGVSSYEQYF. In nucleotides, the CDR3 is TGTGCCAGCAGAGGGGTGAGCTCCTACGAGCAGTACTTC.

The chain recombines TRBV6-1 with TRBJ2-7, with 10 bases matching TRBD1. CDR1 MNHNS and CDR2 SASEGT come from the germline V gene. The J segment lost 4 bases and the V segment lost 0 bases, leaving 12 bases of the junction unmatched. The CDR3 runs 18 residues. Here the CDR3 reads CASSEAGQGSRWIYEQYV. The CDR3 bases are TGTGCCAGCAGTGAAGCGGGACAGGGGTCCCGGTGGATATACGAGCAGTACGTC.

The chain has TRBV5-1 and TRBJ2-1, with a possible D match to TRBD1 (6 bases). The CDR3 loop spans 14 amino acids. Germline V gene data show CDR1 as SGHRS and CDR2 as YFSETQ. Trimming took 5 bases from V and 10 from J, leaving 19 bases between them. CDR3 DNA: TGCGCCAGCAGACCCGACAGGACCCTAGGGGAGCAGTTCTTC. Translating it yields CASRPDRTLGEQFF.

The chain recombines TRBV29-1 with TRBJ1-1; D might be TRBD1 (5 bases). The CDR3 contains 12 residues. In germline, CDR1 is SQVTM, CDR2 ANQGSEA. The CDR3 loop is CSAGLLNTEAFF. The DNA for the CDR3 is TGCAGTGCGGGACTCTTGAACACTGAAGCTTTCTTT.

The genes are TRBV24-1 and TRBJ2-1; 8 bases agree with TRBD2. The CDR3 runs to 15 residues. Trimming took 2 bases from V and 9 from J; bases not matched to a gene: 8. Germline values: CDR1 KGHDR, CDR2 SFDVKD. In nucleotides, the CDR3 is TGTGCCACCAGTGATTACGGGAGGGCCATCGCTGAGCAGTTCTTC. Protein: CATSDYGRAIAEQFF.

The V and J genes are TRBV3-1 (or the pseudogene TRBV3-2) and TRBJ1-2, with D perhaps TRBD1 (6 bases). Per the germline V gene, CDR1 is LGHDT and CDR2 is YNNKEL (reference sequence). CDR3 size: 14 residues. V was pared by 3 bases and J by 3 bases, with 11 bases between. CDR3 in DNA: TGTGCCAGCAGCCAGTCGGACAGACACTATGGCTACACCTTC. This gives the protein CASSQSDRHYGYTF.

The chain combines TRBV19 with TRBJ2-3; no definite D call. The germline V gene encodes CDR1 LNHDA and CDR2 SQIVND (reference sequence). The CDR3 covers 15 residues. Deletions cut 1 base from V and 2 bases from J, with 10 bases between. CDR3 bases: TGTGCCAGTAGTATAGGCAACTCCTTCACAGATACGCAGTATTTT. This sequence encodes CASSIGNSFTDTQYF.

This clone was observed a handful of times. CDR3 nucleotides: TGCGCCAGCAGCTTCTACGGGAACCCTGGGGACACCGGGGAGCTGTTTTTT. It translates to CASSFYGNPGDTGELFF. V is TRBV5-1 and J is TRBJ2-2; possible D gene TRBD2, 5 bases. This CDR3 is 17 amino acids long. Trimming left V 2 bases short and J 3 bases short, with 17 bases between. Germline assignment: CDR1 SGHRS and CDR2 YFSETQ.

The chain recombines TRBV19 with TRBJ1-1, with 9 bases lining up with TRBD1. CDR1 is LNHDA and CDR2 is SQIVND in the germline V gene (reference sequence). J was trimmed by 7 bases and V by 5 bases; bases with no gene match: 2. The CDR3 length is 12 residues. DNA for the CDR3: TGTGCCAGTAGTGGACAGGGGAGTGAAGCTTTCTTT. Its translation is CASSGQGSEAFF.